The next 24 T cell receptor beta chains were all read from a single sample in a study of cytomegalovirus exposure and HLA in healthy donors (dated by TCRdb to about 2017). The library was produced with the immunoSEQ multiplex PCR assay. A mixture of 60 forward primers for TCR Vbeta segments and 13 reverse primers for TCR Jbeta segments was used in the multiplex PCR. The immuneACCESS repertoire file appears here via TCRdb, limited to in-frame rearrangements. These files lack a portion of the clones; in checked studies, under half of the deficit traces to unresolved V genes, and the cause of the others is not known. In all, the sample holds around 180,000 clones, and about 80% of those were seen once. Clones ranked in the top ten supply 1.1% of the sample. Sequencing was done on a sample of PBMCs. These receptors came from a woman between 40 and 50 years old in good health and CMV-seronegative.

The chain is built from TRBV7-9 and TRBJ1-5, with 9 nucleotides matching TRBD1. Germline V gene lookup returns CDR1 SEHNR and CDR2 FQNEAQ (reference sequence). The CDR3 is made up of 15 amino acids. The J segment lost 4 bases and the V segment lost 1 base, leaving 2 bases of the junction unmatched. The CDR3 protein is CASSLVGTGNQPQHF. The CDR3 DNA sequence: TGTGCCAGCAGCTTAGTGGGGACAGGGAATCAGCCCCAGCATTTT.

The genes are TRBV30 and TRBJ1-1, with 7 bases that match TRBD1. The CDR3 totals 12 residues. Germline loops: CDR1 GTSNPN, CDR2 SVGIG (reference sequence). The ends lost 2 bases at V and 5 bases at J; junction bases unmatched: 2. The CDR3 here is CAWSPTGTEAFF. In nucleotides, the CDR3 is TGTGCCTGGAGTCCGACAGGGACTGAAGCTTTCTTT. Complete variable domain (other parts from reference TRBV30 and TRBJ1-1): SQTIHQWPATLVQPVGSPLSLECTVEGTSNPNLYWYRQAAGRGLQLLFYSVGIGQISSEVPQNLSASRPQDRQFILSSKKLLLSDSGFYLCAWSPTGTEAFFGQGTRLTVV.

The genes are TRBV7-6 and TRBJ2-5; weak D call: TRBD2 (5 bases). Near its end, the DNA agrees better with TRBJ2-7, so the J call may be wrong. Germline CDR1 SGHVS, CDR2 FNYEAQ. The CDR3 sequence is 11 residues long. The CDR3 spells CASSWGDEQYF. DNA of the CDR3: TGTGCCAGCAGCTGGGGAGACGAGCAGTACTTC.

This clone occurred a few times. This rearrangement joins TRBV7-8 to TRBJ1-1; TRBD1 agrees at 8 bases. From germline, CDR1 is SGHVS and CDR2 FQNEAQ. The CDR3 spans 14 residues. The J segment lost 0 bases and the V segment lost 4 bases, leaving 1 base of the junction unmatched. The CDR3 region is CASSSTGVNTEAFF. DNA of the CDR3: TGTGCCAGCAGCTCGACAGGGGTGAACACTGAAGCTTTCTTT.

The chain employs TRBV27 and TRBJ2-1; 11 bases line up with TRBD2. The length of the CDR3 is 15 residues. Germline CDR1 reads MNHEY; CDR2 reads SMNVEV (reference sequence). V was pared by 5 bases and J by 5 bases, with 5 bases of the junction left unmatched. The CDR3 region has the DNA TGTGCCAGCAGTATTAGCGGGAGGGCCAACAATGAGCAGTTCTTC. It specifies CASSISGRANNEQFF.

V gene TRBV28 combines with J gene TRBJ2-7; 7 nucleotides line up with TRBD2. V was pared by 5 bases and J by 3 bases, with 7 bases of the junction left unmatched. From germline, CDR1 is MDHEN and CDR2 SYDVKM. The CDR3 has 14 residues. This CDR3 reads CASSPGLHFYEQYV. The CDR3 bases are TGTGCCAGCAGTCCGGGACTACATTTCTACGAGCAGTACGTC.

This rearrangement joins TRBV5-6 to TRBJ1-1; no clear D. V gave up 0 bases and J gave up 0 bases, with 6 bases separating them. The CDR3 totals 14 residues. The germline V gene has CDR1 SGHDT and CDR2 YYEEEE. The CDR3: CASSLDRLNTEAFF. The CDR3 bases are TGTGCCAGCAGCTTGGACAGACTGAACACTGAAGCTTTCTTT.

The chain links TRBV6-1 to TRBJ1-1; TRBD1 might be the D (5 bases). Germline V gives CDR1 MNHNS, CDR2 SASEGT. The CDR3 extends over 13 amino acids. V lost 6 bases, J lost 2 bases, and 10 bases lay in between. The CDR3 region is CASREGLNTEAFF. For the CDR3, the DNA is TGTGCCAGCAGGGAGGGGCTCAACACTGAAGCTTTCTTT.

The gene calls are TRBV30 and TRBJ1-2; 7 bases align to TRBD1. Germline lookup yields CDR1 GTSNPN and CDR2 SVGIG (reference sequence). V was clipped by 1 base and J by 7 bases; unmatched bases: 6. The CDR3 length is 13 residues. The CDR3 coding sequence is TGTGCCTGGAGTGCGACAGGGCGAGGTGGCTACACCTTC. Protein sequence: CAWSATGRGGYTF.

The chain recombines TRBV19 with TRBJ2-1, with 7 bases fitting TRBD1. V gave up 3 bases and J gave up 6 bases; unmatched junction bases: 5. This CDR3 contains 14 residues. The germline gives CDR1 LNHDA, CDR2 SQIVND (reference sequence). The CDR3 loop reads CASSIGTASNEQFF. CDR3 DNA: TGTGCCAGTAGTATTGGGACAGCAAGCAATGAGCAGTTCTTC.

The V and J genes are TRBV30 and TRBJ1-1; no reliable D call. Germline CDR1 and CDR2: GTSNPN and SVGIG (reference sequence). V was clipped by 3 bases and J by 0 bases, with 11 bases between them. The CDR3 totals 14 residues. CDR3 nucleotides: TGTGCCTGGAGAATGACACGACTGAACACTGAAGCTTTCTTT. Amino acids: CAWRMTRLNTEAFF. The variable domain in full, completed from reference TRBV30 and TRBJ1-1, reads SQTIHQWPATLVQPVGSPLSLECTVEGTSNPNLYWYRQAAGRGLQLLFYSVGIGQISSEVPQNLSASRPQDRQFILSSKKLLLSDSGFYLCAWRMTRLNTEAFFGQGTRLTVV.

This chain uses TRBV5-1 with TRBJ1-6, with 9 bases identical to TRBD1. Unmatched junction bases numbered 1, after V lost 0 bases and J lost 9 bases. Germline CDR1 and CDR2: SGHRS and YFSETQ. CDR3 size: 14 residues. In DNA, the CDR3 is TGCGCCAGCAGCTTGGGGACAGGGGCTTCACCCCTCCACTTT. This codes for CASSLGTGASPLHF.

The V call is TRBV10-3, the J call TRBJ2-2, with a weak D call TRBD1 (7 bases). Germline V gives CDR1 ENHRY, CDR2 SYGVKD. Deletions cut 7 bases from V and 5 bases from J, with 17 bases between. This CDR3 has 15 residues. DNA of the CDR3: TGTGCCATCAAGAGACAGGGAGGTGAAACCGGGGAGCTGTTTTTT. It specifies CAIKRQGGETGELFF.

The rearrangement links TRBV30 to TRBJ2-6; a possible D gene is TRBD1 (6 bases). There are 13 residues in the CDR3. V lost 1 base to trimming and J lost 13 bases, with 14 bases between them. Looked up from germline, CDR1 is GTSNPN and CDR2 is SVGIG (reference sequence). The CDR3 reads CAWSADRSSVLTF. CDR3 sequence (DNA): TGTGCCTGGAGTGCTGACAGGTCTTCGGTCCTGACTTTC.

This clone has just a few counts. The V and J genes are TRBV7-6 and TRBJ1-1; the match to TRBD1 covers 8 bases. The CDR3 has 13 residues. The J segment lost 3 bases and the V segment lost 5 bases, leaving 2 bases of the junction unmatched. The V gene's germline CDR1 is SGHVS and CDR2 FNYEAQ. This CDR3 is CASSPTGDTEAFF. DNA of the CDR3: TGTGCCAGCAGCCCGACAGGGGACACTGAAGCTTTCTTT.

This chain uses TRBV5-8 with TRBJ2-5; a possible D gene is TRBD2 (6 bases). The CDR3 is 15 residues long. The germline V gene has CDR1 SGHTS and CDR2 YDEGEE. The V gene lost 3 bases and the J gene lost 3 bases, with 15 bases spanning the gap. The CDR3: CASSWRVAAEETQYF. Here the CDR3 DNA reads TGTGCCAGCAGCTGGCGGGTAGCGGCAGAAGAGACCCAGTACTTC.

This chain connects TRBV11-3 to TRBJ2-1, with no clear D. Germline CDR1 is SGHNT and CDR2 is YENEEA. The CDR3 extends over 16 amino acids. With 3 bases removed from V and 6 bases from J, the gap between germline ends came to 18 bases. CDR3 protein: CASSFGSFMGFNEQFF. The CDR3 DNA sequence: TGTGCCAGCAGCTTTGGCTCCTTTATGGGCTTCAATGAGCAGTTCTTC.

The CDR3 here is CASSYTRRDTEAFF. Written as DNA, the CDR3 is TGTGCCAGCAGTTACACCCGGCGGGACACTGAAGCTTTCTTT. The rearrangement links TRBV6-6 to TRBJ1-1; unclear D gene. Deletions cut 2 bases from V and 3 bases from J, with 10 bases between. CDR1 MNHNY and CDR2 SVGAGI come from the germline V gene (reference sequence). The CDR3 covers 14 residues.

The chain is built from TRBV6-6 and TRBJ1-1; possible D gene TRBD1, 5 bases. Looked up from germline, CDR1 is MNHNY and CDR2 is SVGAGI (reference sequence). V lost 6 bases and J 0 bases, leaving 14 bases between the germline ends. The CDR3 runs to 15 residues. The CDR3: CASSHAGGVNTEAFF. CDR3 sequence (DNA): TGTGCCAGCAGCCACGCGGGGGGTGTGAACACTGAAGCTTTCTTT.

This clone was counted a single time. This chain joins TRBV11-3 and TRBJ2-1, with 9 bases fitting TRBD2. The CDR3 consists of 14 residues. J lost 4 bases, V lost 6 bases, and 4 bases had no gene match. Germline V gene lookup returns CDR1 SGHNT and CDR2 YENEEA. CDR3 in amino acids: CASRTSGRYNEQFF. CDR3 nucleotide sequence: TGTGCCAGCAGGACTAGCGGAAGATACAATGAGCAGTTCTTC.

This clone occurred once. Additional DNA sequences in this sample encode the identical CDR3. CDR3 nucleotides: TGTGCCACTACCATAGCGGGCACAGATACGCAGTATTTT. Protein: CATTIAGTDTQYF. The rearrangement links TRBV6-1 to TRBJ2-3, with D perhaps TRBD2 (6 bases). The CDR3 is 13 residues long. V was trimmed by 10 bases and J by 1 base, leaving 12 bases between them. Germline V gene data show CDR1 as MNHNS and CDR2 as SASEGT.

V usage is TRBV6-5 and J usage is TRBJ2-3, with D possibly being TRBD1 (5 bases). Germline CDR1 and CDR2: MNHEY and SVGAGI. Deletions cut 7 bases from V and 5 bases from J, with 16 bases between. The CDR3 has 14 residues. This chain's CDR3 is CASTDTGPKDTQYF. The CDR3 DNA sequence: TGTGCCAGCACCGATACAGGACCCAAAGATACGCAGTATTTT.

This clone was seen only once. The chain is built from TRBV18 and TRBJ2-1; possible D gene TRBD1, 6 bases. V gave up 6 bases and J gave up 5 bases, with 17 bases separating them. The CDR3 totals 15 residues. The germline V gene has CDR1 KGHSH and CDR2 LQKENI. This chain's CDR3 is CASSPRRRQDNEQFF. Written as DNA, the CDR3 is TGTGCCAGCTCCCCCAGAAGGCGACAGGACAATGAGCAGTTCTTC.

The V and J genes are TRBV11-3 and TRBJ1-3; no reliable D call. The length of the CDR3 is 11 residues. Germline V gene lookup returns CDR1 SGHNT and CDR2 YENEEA. V was cut by 10 bases and J by 0 bases, with 4 bases left in between. CDR3 protein: CATSSGNTIYF. In DNA form, the CDR3 reads TGTGCCACGAGCTCTGGAAACACCATATATTTT.